The entry below gives a single T cell receptor (beta chain) sequence along with its context. This clone showed up just a few times. The target of this receptor is not known. A junction boundary mismatches the germline segment, possibly from a read error. The entry originates in a study of cytomegalovirus exposure and HLA in healthy donors (dated by TCRdb to about 2017). With respect to the entire study: In an earlier analysis of about 560 of the donors, around 290 Gb of sequence data and some 100 million unique TCR beta sequences from 150 million to 200 million T cells were reported. About 280 gigabases of sequencing data and about 92 million unique TCR sequences made up an early release that covered some 640 HLA-typed donors. The genetic ancestry cluster associated with self-reported Caucasian donors included 80% to 90% of the approximately 410 genotyped donors. The aim of the study was to test whether cataloging public T cell receptors could identify signatures of past pathogen exposure. The study profiled the T cell repertoires of under 850 subjects by immunosequencing and related them to cytomegalovirus serostatus. In addition to the first cohort of about 650 subjects, a separate validation cohort of approximately 130 different subjects was used. To predict cytomegalovirus infection status, the study brought together high-throughput TCR immunosequencing, statistical association of individual TCRs with disease status, and machine learning. A later analysis re-examined previously published TCR beta repertoires from 500 to 700 donors and added high-resolution HLA genotyping to investigate patterns of TCR occurrence. In the later analysis, no new phenotypic data were used to find candidate immune exposures; instead, reliance was placed on TCR beta sequences and their occurrence across donors. An earlier analysis of around 540 of the donors applied high-throughput TCR beta sequencing to assess whether each TCR beta V gene segment acted as functional or pseudogenic. Donor age, sex, ethnicity and CMV serostatus were compiled together with the repertoire data. Genome-wide SNP genotypes for about 65% of the 666 donors were used in a later genetic analysis, which treated that subset as a discovery cohort. All discovery cohort repertoires had been generated using a single sequencing platform. HLA typing covered class I and class II loci at four-digit resolution. The number of typed donors differed by locus: about 620-640 for A, B, C, DRB1 and DQB1; approximately 540 for DQA1; 606 for DPA1; and roughly 470 for DPB1. Five DR-DQ haplotypes were handled as single units for association and clustering because linkage in the cohort was strong. Among about 400 genotyped donors of the cohort, an average of around 220,000 unique TCR beta nucleotide sequences was sequenced per donor, of which about 18% were non-productive.

Overall results and qualifications from the work: A cluster of highly shared sequence variants was judged likely to represent a technical artifact of the sequencing pipeline. A further reported finding was that TCR beta sequences accurately predicted the HLA-A and HLA-B alleles for most subjects in the first cohort. The authors suggested that the approach could potentially be generalized to other disease states and immunological phenotypes. Correlated functional status among segregating V segments might reflect linkage disequilibrium, but an unknown experimental factor could not be ruled out. Most TCR sequences were seen in very few donors, while some public TCRs were found in many individuals. The classifier was reported to diagnose cytomegalovirus status with high specificity and sensitivity in both the original and validation cohorts. Roughly uniform sequencing depth across donors was assumed in presence/absence analyses, although this assumption may not hold. Compared with equally common non-associated chains, HLA-associated TCR beta chains in a later analysis were more clonally expanded and had lower generation probabilities. HLA typing was unavailable for some donors at each locus, so association tests used only the typed subset. In a later genetic analysis, fewer N-insertions in productive TCRs were reported among donors in an Asian-associated ancestry cluster than the roughly 640-donor mean. In a later analysis, the rate of TCR association differed among HLA loci, with DRB1 alleles having the most associated TCRs and HLA-C alleles having the fewest. A later analysis associated approximately 17,000 TCR beta sequences with specific HLA alleles at a false discovery rate of 0.05. In the study, around 150 TCR beta chains were listed as associated with cytomegalovirus. The 87-base-pair reads could not distinguish some IMGT-functional V segments, including TRBV6-2 and TRBV6-3, so those segments were excluded. A later analysis reported that several top co-occurrence clusters appeared linked to parvovirus B19, influenza, CMV and Epstein-Barr virus. The earlier analysis of almost 600 of the donors excluded 15 to 20 rarely observed V segments, including chromosome 9 orphons, because counts were too low. In a later analysis, most CMV-associated TCR beta chains were found to appear HLA-restricted, with HLA associations seemingly driven largely by CMV exposure. Strong co-occurrence of HLA alleles, especially DR and DQ, made assigning TCR associations to individual alleles difficult. CMV serostatus was the only immune exposure information available for the cohort. In an earlier analysis of fewer than 700 of the donors, most TCR beta V segments appeared in productive rearrangements about 90% or about 30% of the time, broadly matching IMGT annotations. V-gene and J-gene trimming of TCR beta chains was associated with a missense DCLRE1C variant in a later genetic analysis, and the association was replicated in an independent cohort. Only TCR beta chains were sequenced in this cohort, and the absence of alpha or paired-chain data limited detectable features. A few of the identified cytomegalovirus-associated TCR beta chains were confirmed in vitro to be specific for cytomegalovirus antigens.

The receptor library was made with the immunoSEQ multiplex PCR assay. For the multiplex PCR, a mixture combining 60 forward primers for TCR Vbeta segments and 13 reverse primers for TCR Jbeta segments was used. A multiplex PCR assay on genomic DNA amplified the CDR3 region of rearranged TCR beta genes. The amplified TCR beta libraries were sequenced on the Illumina HiSeq System as 87-base-pair reads. Per the original workflow: A later analysis counted approximately 74 million unique TCR beta chains across the 550 to 800 repertoires, and roughly 11 million of these chains were shared by at least two donors. Raw reads were error-corrected and collapsed into unique sequences by a nearest-neighbor algorithm in which closely related sequences were merged to remove PCR and sequencing errors. Alignment of CDR3 sequences to IMGT reference sequences was used to assign V, D and J gene segments. For a sequence to be retained, at least a six-nucleotide match to both a V gene segment and a J gene segment was required. Rearrangements were classified as productive when the CDR3 lacked stop codons and remained in frame with V and J, and all other rearrangements were classified as non-productive. Following IMGT convention, CDR3 was defined as the stretch from the second conserved V-encoded cysteine to the conserved J-encoded phenylalanine. Sequences without an unambiguous match to a single V gene segment were excluded from the earlier analysis of about 630 of the donors. An earlier analysis of some 610 of the donors called V segments functional above 56.7% productive rearrangements and segregating when the between-donor standard deviation exceeded 5%. A statistical classification framework was developed to diagnose cytomegalovirus status using the catalog of TCR beta chain sequences. A later analysis assigned V and J genes by comparing TCR nucleotide sequences with IMGT/GENE-DB human TR gene sequences. In a later analysis, CDR3 sequences and most-parsimonious VDJ recombination scenarios were assigned using the TCRdist pipeline. In a later analysis, each TCR beta chain was defined by its CDR3 amino acid sequence together with its V-gene family, and reads without a unique V-gene family were excluded. A later analysis removed 600 or so highly shared, low-generation-probability nucleotide sequences to deal with suspected cross-contamination and a sequencing artifact. For each public chain, a later analysis derived a clonal expansion index from normalized ranks of inferred template counts within each repertoire. In a later analysis, generation probabilities were computed with a VDJ recombination model fitted to out-of-frame rearrangements, and the resulting probabilities were checked against IGoR. Hypergeometric tests were used in a later analysis to score TCR-TCR, TCR-HLA and TCR-CMV co-occurrence, with a repertoire-size bias correction applied to the TCR pairs. In a later analysis, false discovery rates were estimated by permuting HLA or CMV assignments 20 times. In a later analysis, co-occurring TCRs were grouped using DBSCAN, with TCRdist sequence similarity added in when clustering inside HLA-allele-positive subsets. Repertoires with fewer than 30,000 or more than 120,000 public chains, plus five repertoires with anomalous nucleotide sharing, were excluded from co-occurrence clustering. TCRdb mirrors the immuneACCESS table, restricted to in-frame sequences. Some clones are absent from its copies; in checked studies, under half trace to an unresolved V gene, and the reason for the others is unknown. The DNA was the basis for D and trimming; V, J and clone size are from that table. The sample table contains some 120,000 clones; only one count was recorded for over 70% of them. The top ten constitute around 3.7% of the sample.

CDR1 and CDR2 (ENHRY, SYGVKD) derive from the germline V gene. Taken from cysteine to phenylalanine, the CDR3 has 17 residues. Just the 51-base CDR3 DNA is kept, in frame starting at base 1. In total, more than 500 healthy bone marrow donors made up the cohort. At the time of sampling, all cohort members were nominally healthy, though unrecorded immune exposures were likely present. The donor was CMV seronegative and belonged to the group of approximately 320 seronegative cohort members. A peripheral blood sample was collected from each donor, and TCR beta sequencing was performed on peripheral blood mononuclear cells. Genomic DNA was extracted from the blood cell samples with the Qiagen DNeasy Blood Extraction Kit.

The sample comprised PBMCs. The chain uses TRBV10-3 and TRBJ2-1; the junction holds 7 bases that match TRBD2. The sequence derives from a woman in her thirties or forties in good health and CMV-seronegative. Here the CDR3 is given as CAISESGREPVGAGWIF. The bases read TGTGCCATCAGTGAGTCGGGGCGGGAGCCAGTGGGTGCTGGTTGGATCTTC.